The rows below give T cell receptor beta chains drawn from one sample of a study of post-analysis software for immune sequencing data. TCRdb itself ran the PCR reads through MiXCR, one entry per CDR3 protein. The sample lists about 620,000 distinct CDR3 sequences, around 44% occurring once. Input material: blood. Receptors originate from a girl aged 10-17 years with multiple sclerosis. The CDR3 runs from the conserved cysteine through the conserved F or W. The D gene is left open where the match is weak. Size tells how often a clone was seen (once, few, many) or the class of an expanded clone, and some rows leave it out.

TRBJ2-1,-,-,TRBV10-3,CTISRLARDNEQFF,TGTACCATCTCCCGGCTAGCGAGGGACAATGAGCAGTTCTTC
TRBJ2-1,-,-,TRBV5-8,CASSIPGPHNEQFF,TGTGCCAGCAGCATCCCGGGGCCCCACAATGAGCAGTTCTTC
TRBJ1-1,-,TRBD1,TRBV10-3,CAIRATGSTEAFF,TGTGCCATCAGAGCGACAGGGAGCACTGAAGCTTTCTTT
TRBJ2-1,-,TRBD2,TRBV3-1,CASSQDRLAGGHNEQFF,TGTGCCAGCAGCCAAGATAGGCTAGCGGGGGGTCACAATGAGCAGTTCTTC
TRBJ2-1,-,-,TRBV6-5,CASSYVGGEQFF,TGTGCCAGCAGTTATGTAGGCGGTGAGCAGTTCTTC
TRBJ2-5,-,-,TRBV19,CASSTAARETQYF,TGTGCCAGTAGTACGGCAGCCAGGGAGACCCAGTACTTC
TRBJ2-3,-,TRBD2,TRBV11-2,CASSSIAGGHSTDTQYF,TGTGCCAGCAGCTCCATAGCGGGGGGCCACTCCACAGATACGCAGTATTTT
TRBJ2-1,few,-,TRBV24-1,CATSDPGQRSYNEQFF,TGTGCCACCAGTGATCCGGGTCAAAGGAGCTACAATGAGCAGTTCTTC
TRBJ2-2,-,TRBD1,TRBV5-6,CASSITGGRTGELFF,TGTGCCAGCAGCATAACAGGGGGCCGCACCGGGGAGCTGTTTTTT
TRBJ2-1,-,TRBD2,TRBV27,CASSITGTSSEQFF,TGTGCCAGCAGTATAACCGGGACTAGCAGTGAGCAGTTCTTC
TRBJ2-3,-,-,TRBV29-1,CSVVGVTSSTDTQYF,TGCAGCGTCGTAGGTGTGACCTCTAGCACAGATACGCAGTATTTT
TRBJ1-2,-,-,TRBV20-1,CSAPSAGEANYGYTF,TGCAGTGCCCCAAGTGCAGGCGAAGCTAACTATGGCTACACCTTC
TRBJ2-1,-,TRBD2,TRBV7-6,CASSSLVAGGVYNEQFF,TGTGCCAGCAGCTCACTGGTAGCGGGAGGGGTATACAATGAGCAGTTCTTC
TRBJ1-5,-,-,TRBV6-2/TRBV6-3,CASSSPARPPAFSNQPQHF,TGTGCCAGCAGTTCCCCGGCCCGACCTCCGGCCTTTAGCAATCAGCCCCAGCATTTT
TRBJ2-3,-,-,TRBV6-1,CASSENREDTQYF,TGTGCCAGCAGTGAAAACAGGGAGGATACGCAGTATTTT
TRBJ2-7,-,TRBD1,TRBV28,CASSELGQGDSYEQYF,TGTGCCAGCAGTGAGCTTGGACAGGGCGACTCCTACGAGCAGTACTTC
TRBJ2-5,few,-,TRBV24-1,CATSDSGQETQYF,TGTGCCACCAGTGATTCGGGCCAAGAGACCCAGTACTTC
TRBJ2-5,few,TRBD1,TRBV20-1,CSACLPWDRGRETQYF,TGCAGTGCCTGCTTGCCCTGGGACAGGGGGCGCGAGACCCAGTACTTC
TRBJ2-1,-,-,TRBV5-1,CASSGGAGNTNEQFF,TGCGCCAGCAGCGGGGGGGCGGGGAATACCAATGAGCAGTTCTTC
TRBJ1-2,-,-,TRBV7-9,CASSPTLLMDYGYTF,TGTGCCAGCAGTCCAACCCTACTAATGGACTATGGCTACACCTTC
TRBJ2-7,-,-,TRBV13,CASSPVGSAYEQYF,TGTGCCAGCAGCCCCGTAGGAAGCGCCTACGAGCAGTACTTC
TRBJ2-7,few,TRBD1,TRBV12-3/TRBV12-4,CASSRDRGDTYEQYF,TGTGCCAGCAGCCGAGACAGGGGGGATACCTACGAGCAGTACTTC
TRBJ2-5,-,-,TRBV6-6,CASSIRRGGIETQYF,TGTGCCAGCAGTATACGGAGGGGAGGAATAGAGACCCAGTACTTC
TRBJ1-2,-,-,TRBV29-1,CSVEDQGRGPYGYTF,TGCAGCGTTGAAGATCAAGGCAGGGGTCCTTATGGCTACACCTTC